Listed below are T cell receptor beta chains from one sample, sequenced in a study of T cell repertoires in cytomegalovirus infection. TCRdb fed the reads into MiXCR, producing one record per CDR3 protein. The sample has approximately 390,000 distinct CDR3 sequences, about 35% seen once. Their recognized antigens are unknown. The sequences come from cultured PBMCs, collected from culture after CMV antigen stimulation. The receptors were gathered from a human donor in good health (CMV status not recorded). Some clones in this sample may be carry-over from other donors' samples. Each CDR3 is given with its conserved first and last residue. A D gene is named only where the DNA matches it firmly. Not every row has a clone size; where given, it reads once, few, many or a size class.

cdr3_aa | cdr3_nt | j_call | v_call | d_call | clone_size
CASSLRGPNTEAFF | TGTGCCAGCAGCTTACGGGGACCGAACACTGAAGCTTTCTTT | TRBJ1-1 | TRBV7-8 | - | few
CASRGGAPEETQYF | TGTGCCAGCAGGGGGGGGGCGCCTGAAGAGACCCAGTACTTC | TRBJ2-5 | TRBV11-3 | - | -
CASSRDRVKLFF | TGCGCCAGCAGCCGAGACAGGGTAAAACTGTTTTTT | TRBJ1-4 | TRBV5-1 | TRBD1 | -
CASSPRSNYGYTF | TGTGCCAGCAGTCCGAGATCTAACTATGGCTACACCTTC | TRBJ1-2 | TRBV7-2 | - | many
CASSLRVAGGPRTDTQYF | TGTGCCAGCAGCCTCCGGGTAGCGGGAGGGCCAAGGACAGATACGCAGTATTTT | TRBJ2-3 | TRBV4-2 | TRBD2 | -
CASTRATNYGYTF | TGTGCCAGCACCCGAGCGACTAACTATGGCTACACCTTC | TRBJ1-2 | TRBV7-2 | - | few
CASSLISGRTPYEQYF | TGTGCCAGCAGCTTAATTAGCGGGAGGACACCCTACGAGCAGTACTTC | TRBJ2-7 | TRBV7-9 | TRBD2 | -
CATSDFGSADHTDTQYF | TGTGCCACCAGTGATTTCGGGTCGGCGGACCACACAGATACGCAGTATTTT | TRBJ2-3 | TRBV24-1 | - | few
CASSQGGVYGYTF | TGTGCCAGCAGTCAAGGAGGGGTCTATGGCTACACCTTC | TRBJ1-2 | TRBV11-2 | - | many
CASSYSRLGNNEQFF | TGTGCCAGCAGTTACTCGCGACTAGGGAACAATGAGCAGTTCTTC | TRBJ2-1 | TRBV6-6 | - | -
CSALTPNPDNEQFF | TGCAGTGCTTTAACTCCGAACCCAGACAATGAGCAGTTCTTC | TRBJ2-1 | TRBV20-1 | - | once
CASSILPPAGLTYEQYF | TGTGCCAGTAGTATATTACCCCCAGCGGGTTTAACCTACGAGCAGTACTTC | TRBJ2-7 | TRBV19 | - | -
CASSFWRGDQETQYF | TGTGCCAGCAGTTTTTGGAGGGGGGACCAAGAGACCCAGTACTTC | TRBJ2-5 | TRBV28 | - | -
CAGGQETQYF | TGTGCCGGAGGGCAAGAGACCCAGTACTTC | TRBJ2-5 | TRBV30 | - | -
CASSFSPNYGYTF | TGTGCCAGCAGTTTCTCCCCTAACTATGGCTACACCTTC | TRBJ1-2 | TRBV27 | - | few
CASSVESVNTEAFF | TGTGCCAGCAGCGTAGAGTCGGTGAACACTGAAGCTTTCTTT | TRBJ1-1 | TRBV9 | - | -
CASSVQATYGYTF | TGTGCCAGCAGCGTACAGGCCACCTATGGCTACACCTTC | TRBJ1-2 | TRBV7-6 | - | many
CASSLESLHSYNEQFF | TGTGCCAGCAGCTTAGAGTCCCTTCACTCCTACAATGAGCAGTTCTTC | TRBJ2-1 | TRBV13 | - | -
CASSAEQYSSEAFF | TGTGCCAGCAGTGCAGAACAGTACAGTTCTGAAGCTTTCTTT | TRBJ1-1 | TRBV7-9 | - | few
CASSRGQEGFNPEAFF | TGTGCCAGCAGCCGAGGACAGGAAGGGTTCAACCCCGAAGCTTTCTTT | TRBJ1-1 | TRBV5-6 | TRBD1 | few
CASRPLLYGGYTF | TGTGCCAGCAGGCCTCTCCTGTACGGGGGCTACACCTTC | TRBJ1-2 | TRBV28 | - | -
CASSIITGTGGGQPQHF | TGTGCCAGTAGTATTATAACAGGGACAGGGGGGGGTCAGCCCCAGCATTTT | TRBJ1-5 | TRBV19 | TRBD1 | many
CASRPGSGSDTDTQYF | TGTGCCAGCAGGCCTGGGAGCGGGAGTGATACAGATACGCAGTATTTT | TRBJ2-3 | TRBV12-3/TRBV12-4 | TRBD2 | -
CASTEGLYTEAFF | TGTGCCAGTACGGAGGGTCTCTACACTGAAGCTTTCTTT | TRBJ1-1 | TRBV19 | - | -
CASSSAAAAYEQYF | TGTGCCAGCAGCTCAGCAGCGGCCGCCTACGAGCAGTACTTC | TRBJ2-7 | TRBV7-2 | - | -
CASSLLGYSSTDTQYF | TGTGCCAGCAGTTTACTCGGGTATTCTAGCACAGATACGCAGTATTTT | TRBJ2-3 | TRBV27 | - | -
CASSPGLAERQYF | TGTGCCAGCAGCCCCGGACTAGCGGAGAGGCAGTATTTT | TRBJ2-3 | TRBV3-1 | TRBD2 | -
CASSRPRTGVQPQHF | TGTGCCAGCAGCCGGCCCAGGACAGGGGTCCAGCCCCAGCATTTT | TRBJ1-5 | TRBV28 | TRBD1 | -
CASSPPGTTKETQYF | TGTGCCAGCAGTCCGCCCGGGACTACGAAAGAGACCCAGTACTTC | TRBJ2-5 | TRBV5-4 | TRBD2 | -
CASSGVTGTGNQPQHF | TGTGCCAGCAGTGGCGTAACGGGAACGGGCAATCAGCCCCAGCATTTT | TRBJ1-5 | TRBV6-1 | - | many
CASLSSGGNRSPLHF | TGTGCCAGCTTATCCTCAGGGGGCAATCGCTCACCCCTCCACTTT | TRBJ1-6 | TRBV6-5 | TRBD1 | few
CAISGTIVETQYF | TGTGCCATCAGTGGGACAATTGTGGAGACCCAGTACTTC | TRBJ2-5 | TRBV10-3 | - | -
CAISAQTGGYTEAFF | TGTGCCATCAGTGCCCAGACAGGGGGTTACACTGAAGCTTTCTTT | TRBJ1-1 | TRBV10-3 | TRBD1 | -
CASSYGPGTSSGDVYNEQFF | TGTGCCAGCAGTTACGGACCTGGGACTAGCTCCGGGGATGTTTACAATGAGCAGTTCTTC | TRBJ2-1 | TRBV6-2/TRBV6-3 | TRBD2 | few
CASRTRGNTEAFF | TGTGCCAGCAGAACACGGGGGAACACTGAAGCTTTCTTT | TRBJ1-1 | TRBV2 | - | -
CASSLLAGERETQYF | TGTGCCAGCTCGCTCCTGGCGGGAGAGCGAGAGACCCAGTACTTC | TRBJ2-5 | TRBV18 | TRBD2 | -
CASTRDREDYTF | TGTGCCAGCACCAGGGACAGGGAGGACTACACCTTC | TRBJ1-2 | TRBV6-1 | TRBD1 | -
CASSIDRRYYEQYF | TGTGCCAGTAGTATAGATCGTCGGTACTACGAGCAGTACTTC | TRBJ2-7 | TRBV19 | - | -
CSACGLAVNEQFF | TGCAGTGCTTGCGGACTAGCGGTAAATGAGCAGTTCTTC | TRBJ2-1 | TRBV20-1 | TRBD2 | -
CASSQELAGGVEQFF | TGCGCCAGCAGCCAAGAACTAGCGGGAGGGGTTGAGCAGTTCTTC | TRBJ2-1 | TRBV4-1 | TRBD2 | -
CASSYSGTELAKNIQYF | TGTGCCAGCAGTTACTCGGGCACCGAGCTAGCCAAAAACATTCAGTACTTC | TRBJ2-4 | TRBV6-5 | - | few
CASRSGTGKETQYF | TGTGCCAGCAGATCCGGGACAGGGAAAGAGACCCAGTACTTC | TRBJ2-5 | TRBV7-2 | TRBD1 | many
CASSSPGTGGTNEQFF | TGTGCCAGCAGCTCCCCCGGGACAGGGGGTACCAATGAGCAGTTCTTC | TRBJ2-1 | TRBV5-4 | TRBD1 | -
CSVETRTSGRAIEQFF | TGCAGCGTTGAAACCCGGACTAGCGGGAGAGCAATTGAGCAGTTCTTC | TRBJ2-1 | TRBV29-1 | TRBD2 | few
CASSHSGTDYNEQFF | TGCGCCAGCAGTCATAGCGGGACCGACTACAATGAGCAGTTCTTC | TRBJ2-1 | TRBV4-3 | TRBD2 | few
CASSQNGFNTGELFF | TGCGCCAGCAGCCAAAACGGATTTAACACCGGGGAGCTGTTTTTT | TRBJ2-2 | TRBV4-3 | - | -
CASTLGLALGDTQYF | TGTGCCAGCACCCTGGGACTAGCGCTGGGAGATACGCAGTATTTT | TRBJ2-3 | TRBV12-3/TRBV12-4 | TRBD2 | few
CAIRESEGGQTEAFF | TGTGCCATCAGAGAAAGCGAGGGGGGGCAGACTGAAGCTTTCTTT | TRBJ1-1 | TRBV10-3 | - | -
CASPLRGGGGVETQYF | TGTGCCAGCCCCCTGAGGGGGGGGGGGGGTGTTGAGACCCAGTACTTC | TRBJ2-5 | TRBV28 | - | -
CASSKRAGRELKTQYF | TGTGCCAGCAGTAAACGGGCGGGGCGGGAACTAAAGACCCAGTACTTC | TRBJ2-5 | TRBV11-2 | - | -
CSAVGDTGSNQPQHF | TGCAGTGCTGTAGGGGACACCGGTAGCAATCAGCCCCAGCATTTT | TRBJ1-5 | TRBV20-1 | - | few